The sequence of this T cell receptor (beta chain) was determined in a study of cytomegalovirus exposure and HLA in healthy donors. Study-wide findings and caveats: In vitro checks showed that a few CMV-associated chains really do target CMV antigens. Generally TCR sequences proved uncommon, though certain public TCRs appeared in numerous donors.

This clone appeared a single time. Its cognate antigen is unknown. Germline CDR1 is LNHDA and CDR2 is SQIVND (reference sequence). The length of the CDR3 is 15 residues. Germline trimming cut 6 bases from V and 11 bases from J; bases unmatched to any gene: 15. The primer mix had 60 Vbeta and 13 Jbeta primers. Libraries were prepared by immunoSEQ multiplex PCR; TCRdb keeps only in-frame clonotypes and omits some of them. The sample lists around 90,000 clones; about 85% were seen once. The specimen sequenced was PBMCs. The sequence was collected from a man aged 35 to 55 in good health and CMV-seropositive. The chain has TRBV19 and TRBJ2-5, with 10 bases lining up with TRBD1. The CDR3 spells CASRPRDRGAREQYF. The CDR3 nucleotides are TGTGCCAGTAGACCCCGGGACAGGGGTGCTCGGGAGCAGTACTTC.